This T cell receptor (beta chain) was profiled in a study of OX40 agonist ivuxolimab in advanced cancers. Study in general: An agonistic anti-OX40 (CD134) antibody, ivuxolimab, was used to treat the patients. Partial responses occurred in three patients (one hepatocellular carcinoma, two cutaneous melanoma).

CDR1 and CDR2 from the germline V gene are MNHEY and SVGAGI. The germline V and J ends were trimmed by 6 bases and 4 bases, with 9 bases remaining between them. This CDR3 spans 13 amino acids. This clone was found once. Generated by immunoSEQ multiplex PCR, the TCRdb table keeps only in-frame clones and is missing some. The sample lists about 40,000 clones; 75% to 85% were seen once. Source: CD4+ or CD8+ T cells sorted from blood, taken in a trial of the OX40 agonist ivuxolimab. V gene TRBV6-5 combines with J gene TRBJ1-4; possibly TRBD1 for D (5 bases). The source of this sequence is an adult with an advanced solid tumor such as melanoma, head and neck, liver or kidney cancer. The CDR3 DNA is TGTGCCAGCAGAGACAGTAATAATGAAAAACTGTTTTTT. This encodes CASRDSNNEKLFF.